The rows below give T cell receptor beta chains drawn from one sample of a study of blood T cell repertoires in COVID-19. The protocol was immunoSEQ multiplex PCR, while the TCRdb copy is restricted to in-frame clones and leaves out a portion. The sample yields some 240,000 clones, 75% to 90% seen once. Sequencing used peripheral blood. The receptors derive from a woman aged 70-85 years with COVID-19, enrolled during active disease. The CDR3 runs from the conserved cysteine through the conserved F or W. The order of the fields is J gene, V gene, clone size, D gene, CDR3 DNA, CDR3 protein. The D gene is left open where the match is weak. Clone size is stated in some rows and not others, as once, few, many or a class when expanded.

>TRBJ2-7|TRBV18|.|TRBD2
TGTGCCAGCTCACCGACTAGCGGCTACGAGCAGTACTTC
CASSPTSGYEQYF
>TRBJ1-1|TRBV19|few|TRBD1
TGTGCCATCCGGGACAGGGTAAATGCCAAGAACACTGAAGCTTTCTTT
CAIRDRVNAKNTEAFF
>TRBJ2-2|TRBV2|.|TRBD2
TGTGCCAGCAGCGCGGAGGCTAGCGGGACCGGGGAGCTGTTTTTT
CASSAEASGTGELFF
>TRBJ2-2|TRBV27|many|.
TGTGCCAGCAGCCGAGCGGCTAATTCTAACACCGGGGAGCTGTTTTTT
CASSRAANSNTGELFF
>TRBJ1-5|TRBV5-6|.|.
TGTGCCAGCAGCGGTGGGGGCAGGTTTTACAATCAGCCCCAGCATTTT
CASSGGGRFYNQPQHF
>TRBJ1-1|TRBV5-5|.|.
TGTGCCAGCAGCTTGGGGGGCATTCTACCCGCTTTCTTT
CASSLGGILPAFF
>TRBJ1-1|TRBV7-2|once|TRBD1
TGTGCCAGCAGCTCCGGACAGGTGAACACTGAAGCTTTCTTT
CASSSGQVNTEAFF
>TRBJ1-3|TRBV7-6|.|.
TGTGCCAGCAGCGGAGGGGCTGTTCTCTCTGGAAACACCATATATTTT
CASSGGAVLSGNTIYF
>TRBJ2-2|TRBV9|.|TRBD2
TGTGCCAGCAGCGTAGTAGCGGGAGGAGGGACCGGGGAGCTGTTTTTT
CASSVVAGGGTGELFF
>TRBJ1-6|TRBV25-1|.|.
TGTGCCAGCCGCTGGACGGGAGACTATAATTCACCCCTCCACTTT
CASRWTGDYNSPLHF
>TRBJ2-1|TRBV7-2|.|TRBD2
TGTGCCAGCAGCTTATTGGGAGGCGGCGGGAGTTTCAGAAATGAGCAGTTCTTC
CASSLLGGGGSFRNEQFF
>TRBJ1-1|TRBV2|.|TRBD1
TGTGCCAGCAGTGGTGGACAGGCCCTCTACACTGAAGCTTTCTTT
CASSGGQALYTEAFF
>TRBJ2-2|TRBV3-1/TRBV3-2|.|TRBD1
TGTGCCAGCAGCCCCGGACAGGGGGTCACCGGGGAGCTGTTTTTT
CASSPGQGVTGELFF
>TRBJ1-1|TRBV3-1/TRBV3-2|.|TRBD1
TGTGCCAGCAGCCGAACAGGGGGCGAGAACACTGAAGCTTTCTTT
CASSRTGGENTEAFF
>TRBJ1-5|TRBV14|.|.
TGTGCCGGTGAGCCGGAGGATAGCAATCAGCCCCAGCATTTT
CAGEPEDSNQPQHF
>TRBJ2-3|TRBV6-6|.|TRBD2
TGTGCCAGCGAGGGAGCGGGAGGCAGAGATACGCAGTATTTT
CASEGAGGRDTQYF
>TRBJ2-7|TRBV2|few|.
TGTGCCAGCAGTGACCAGGGCCTCGAGCAGTACTTC
CASSDQGLEQYF